The clone carrying this T cell receptor beta chain came up a few times. These data originate in a study of blood T cell repertoires in COVID-19. Study-wide context: Nucleic acid was either cDNA or gDNA, and it came from T cells, B-cell-depleted T cells, or PBMCs.

Measured with immunoSEQ multiplex PCR; TCRdb has only the in-frame clones, and not every one. This sample yields approximately 290,000 clones, of which roughly 84% are seen a single time; approximately 14% belongs to the top ten. This CDR3 spans 14 amino acids. Deletions cut 8 bases from V and 3 bases from J, with 14 bases between. Germline values: CDR1 LNHDA, CDR2 SQIVND (reference sequence). This receptor was taken from a person between 65 and 79 years old with COVID-19, enrolled during active disease. This rearrangement joins TRBV19 to TRBJ2-1; D possibly corresponds to TRBD2 (6 bases). The specimen was peripheral blood. CDR3 DNA: TGTGCCAGTGGAGGCCCAGCGGGCTACAATGAGCAGTTCTTC. It is translated as CASGGPAGYNEQFF.